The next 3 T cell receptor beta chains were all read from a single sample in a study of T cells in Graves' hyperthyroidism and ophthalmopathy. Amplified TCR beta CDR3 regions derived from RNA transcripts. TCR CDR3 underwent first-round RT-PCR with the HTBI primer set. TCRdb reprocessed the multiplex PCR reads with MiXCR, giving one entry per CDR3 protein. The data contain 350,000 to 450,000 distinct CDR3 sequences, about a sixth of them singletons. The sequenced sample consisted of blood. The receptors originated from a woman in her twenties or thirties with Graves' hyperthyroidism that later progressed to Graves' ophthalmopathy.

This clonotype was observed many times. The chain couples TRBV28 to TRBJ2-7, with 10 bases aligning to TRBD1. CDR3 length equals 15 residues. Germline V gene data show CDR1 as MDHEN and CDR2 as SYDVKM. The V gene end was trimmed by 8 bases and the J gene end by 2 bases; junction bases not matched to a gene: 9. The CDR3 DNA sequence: TGTGCCAGCGGAATGACAGGGGGCTTACCCTACGAGCAGTACTTC. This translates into CASGMTGGLPYEQYF.

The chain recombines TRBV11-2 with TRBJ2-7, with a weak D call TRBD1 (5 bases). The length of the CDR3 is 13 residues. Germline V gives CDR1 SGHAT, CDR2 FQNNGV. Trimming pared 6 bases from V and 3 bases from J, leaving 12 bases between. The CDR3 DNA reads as TGTGCCAGCAGATCTGACAGTTACTACGAGCAGTACTTC. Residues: CASRSDSYYEQYF.

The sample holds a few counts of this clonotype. DNA for the CDR3: TGCAGTGCTAGGGGCCGGGGGGGCCACAGGAGATTGGAGACCCAGTACTTC. Amino acid sequence: CSARGRGGHRRLETQYF. The chain employs TRBV20-1 and TRBJ2-5, with TRBD2 matching over 8 bases. The CDR3 has 17 amino acids. Germline CDR1 reads DFQATT; CDR2 reads SNEGSKA (reference sequence). The V and J ends lost 3 bases and 5 bases, in that order; junction bases with no gene match: 17.